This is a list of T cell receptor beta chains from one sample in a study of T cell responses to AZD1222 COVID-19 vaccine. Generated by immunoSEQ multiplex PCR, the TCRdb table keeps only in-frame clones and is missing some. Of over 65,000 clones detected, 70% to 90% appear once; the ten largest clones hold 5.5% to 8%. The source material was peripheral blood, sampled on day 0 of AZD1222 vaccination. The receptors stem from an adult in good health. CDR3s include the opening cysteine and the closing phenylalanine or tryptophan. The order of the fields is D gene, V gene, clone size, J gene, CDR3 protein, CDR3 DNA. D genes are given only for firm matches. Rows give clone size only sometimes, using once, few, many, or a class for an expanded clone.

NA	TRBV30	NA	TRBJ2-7	CAWSVIGSYEQYF	TGTGCCTGGAGTGTAATCGGATCCTACGAGCAGTACTTC
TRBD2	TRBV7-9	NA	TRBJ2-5	CASSYGTSGQTQYF	TGTGCCAGCAGCTACGGGACTAGCGGGCAGACCCAGTACTTC
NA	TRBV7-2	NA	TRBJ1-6	CASSPTASSYNSPLHF	TGTGCCAGCAGCCCGACAGCGAGCTCCTATAATTCACCCCTCCACTTT
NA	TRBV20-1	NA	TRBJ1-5	CSVNNQPQHF	TGCAGTGTAAACAATCAGCCCCAGCATTTT
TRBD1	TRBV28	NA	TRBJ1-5	CASSSSTGSQHF	TGTGCCAGCAGTTCCTCGACAGGGAGCCAGCATTTT
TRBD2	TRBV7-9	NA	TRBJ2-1	CASSSPTSGTKFF	TGTGCCAGCAGCTCCCCGACTAGCGGGACTAAGTTCTTC
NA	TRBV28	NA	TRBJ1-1	CASHLSRGMNTEAFF	TGTGCCAGCCACCTGAGCAGGGGTATGAACACTGAAGCTTTCTTT
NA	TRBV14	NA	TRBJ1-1	CASSREMNTEAFF	TGTGCCAGCAGCCGTGAAATGAACACTGAAGCTTTCTTT
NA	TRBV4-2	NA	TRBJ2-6	CASSQDDTYSGANVLTF	TGTGCCAGCAGCCAAGATGACACCTACTCTGGGGCCAACGTCCTGACTTTC
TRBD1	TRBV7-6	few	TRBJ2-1	CASRGTGRNEQFF	TGTGCCAGCAGGGGGACAGGCAGGAATGAGCAGTTCTTC
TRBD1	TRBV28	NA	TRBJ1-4	CASSLVDRGEKLFF	TGTGCCAGCAGTTTAGTGGACAGGGGTGAAAAACTGTTTTTT
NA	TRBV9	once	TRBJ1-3	CASSVGDTGGNTIYF	TGTGCCAGCAGCGTAGGTGACACTGGGGGAAACACCATATATTTT
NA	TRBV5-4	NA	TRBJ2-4	CASSLGGDLAKNIQYF	TGTGCCAGCAGCTTGGGCGGAGACCTAGCCAAAAACATTCAGTACTTC
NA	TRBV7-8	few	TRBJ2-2	CAHGLGYTGELFF	TGTGCCCACGGACTCGGTTACACCGGGGAGCTGTTTTTT
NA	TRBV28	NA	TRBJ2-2	CASSPSGTNTGELFF	TGTGCCAGCAGTCCCTCCGGGACTAACACCGGGGAGCTGTTTTTT
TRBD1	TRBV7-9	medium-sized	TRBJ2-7	CASSSPEQGSIHEQYF	TGTGCCAGCAGCTCCCCCGAACAGGGGTCTATCCACGAGCAGTACTTC
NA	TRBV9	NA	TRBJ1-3	CASSPRGGDRQNTIYF	TGTGCCAGCAGCCCACGCGGGGGAGATCGCCAAAACACCATATATTTT
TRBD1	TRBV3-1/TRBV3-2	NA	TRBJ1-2	CASSLGQDYGYTF	TGTGCCAGCAGCCTTGGACAGGACTATGGCTACACCTTC
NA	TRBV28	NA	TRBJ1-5	CASSLGMEAHNQPQHF	TGTGCCAGCAGTTTAGGGATGGAGGCACACAATCAGCCCCAGCATTTT
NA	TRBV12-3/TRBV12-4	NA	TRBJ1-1	CASSLYQGTEAFF	TGTGCCAGCAGTTTATATCAGGGAACTGAAGCTTTCTTT
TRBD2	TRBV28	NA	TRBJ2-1	CASMYSGGNNEQFF	TGTGCCAGCATGTACAGCGGGGGAAACAATGAGCAGTTCTTC
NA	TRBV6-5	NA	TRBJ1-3	CASSLRGSGNTIYF	TGTGCCAGCAGCCTGAGGGGCTCTGGAAACACCATATATTTT
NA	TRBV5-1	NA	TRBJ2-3	CASSLGASESTDTQYF	TGCGCCAGCAGCTTGGGGGCTAGTGAGTCCACAGATACGCAGTATTTT
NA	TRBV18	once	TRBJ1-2	CASSPAASNYGYTF	TGTGCCAGCTCACCTGCGGCTTCTAACTATGGCTACACCTTC
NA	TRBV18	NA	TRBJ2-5	CASSLQETQYF	TGTGCCAGCTCCCTCCAAGAGACCCAGTACTTC
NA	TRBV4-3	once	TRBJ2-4	CASSQEQGKNIQYF	TGCGCCAGCAGCCAAGAACAGGGAAAAAACATTCAGTACTTC
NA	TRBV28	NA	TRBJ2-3	CASTLHGSTDTQYF	TGTGCCAGCACCCTACATGGGAGCACAGATACGCAGTATTTT
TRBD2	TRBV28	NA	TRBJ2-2	CASSLLAGGPGAGELFF	TGTGCCAGCAGTTTACTAGCGGGAGGGCCGGGGGCCGGGGAGCTGTTTTTT
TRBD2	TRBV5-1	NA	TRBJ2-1	CASSPPTSGKYNEQFF	TGCGCCAGCAGCCCCCCGACTAGCGGGAAATACAATGAGCAGTTCTTC
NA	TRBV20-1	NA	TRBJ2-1	CSASREEEQFF	TGCAGTGCTTCTAGGGAGGAGGAGCAGTTCTTC
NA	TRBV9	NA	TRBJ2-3	CASSASLGTDTQYF	TGTGCCAGCAGCGCATCTCTCGGCACAGATACGCAGTATTTT
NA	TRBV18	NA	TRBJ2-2	CASSSTGQNTGELFF	TGTGCCAGCTCATCAACGGGACAGAACACCGGGGAGCTGTTTTTT
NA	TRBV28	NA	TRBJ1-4	CASTPSVGKTNEKLFF	TGTGCCAGCACCCCCAGCGTCGGCAAAACTAATGAAAAACTGTTTTTT
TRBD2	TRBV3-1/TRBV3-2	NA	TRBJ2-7	CASSPSGRAYEQYF	TGTGCCAGCAGTCCCAGCGGGAGGGCCTACGAGCAGTACTTC
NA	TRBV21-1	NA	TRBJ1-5	CASSLDRGHVQPQHF	TGTGCCAGCAGCCTAGACAGGGGGCATGTTCAGCCCCAGCATTTT
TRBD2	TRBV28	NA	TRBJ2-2	CASSFGLAGIGELFF	TGTGCCAGCAGTTTCGGACTAGCGGGTATCGGGGAGCTGTTTTTT
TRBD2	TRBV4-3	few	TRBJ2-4	CASSPRPAGEVSIQYF	TGCGCCAGCAGCCCTCGACCAGCGGGAGAAGTGAGCATTCAGTACTTC
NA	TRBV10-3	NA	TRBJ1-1	CAIGDTGTEAFF	TGTGCCATCGGGGACACAGGGACTGAAGCTTTCTTT
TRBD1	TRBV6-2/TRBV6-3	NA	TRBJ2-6	CASSYHTGTGGSGANVLTF	TGTGCCAGCAGTTATCATACCGGGACAGGGGGCTCTGGGGCCAACGTCCTGACTTTC
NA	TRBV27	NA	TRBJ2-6	CASSPSTGGANVLTF	TGTGCCAGCAGTCCCTCGACAGGTGGGGCCAACGTCCTGACTTTC
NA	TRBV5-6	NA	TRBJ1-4	CASSLRQGALGHKKLFF	TGTGCCAGCAGCTTGAGGCAGGGCGCACTCGGGCACAAAAAACTGTTTTTT